The following is a T cell receptor (beta chain) sequence with its context. The data originate from a study of T cell changes during pregnancy in multiple sclerosis. Germline V gene data show CDR1 as MDHEN and CDR2 as SYDVKM. The CDR3 sequence is 13 residues long. J lost 5 bases, V lost 4 bases, and 4 bases had no gene match. Using immunoSEQ multiplex PCR, the repertoire was profiled, and TCRdb retains in-frame clones only, with some absent. The sample contains 45,000 to 55,000 clones, 85% to 95% of which appear only once. The TCR sequence derives from a female donor in good health, enrolled as a control in a pregnancy study. Sequenced here: CD4+ T cells from peripheral blood mononuclear cells, sampled after pregnancy. This rearrangement joins TRBV28 to TRBJ2-5; TRBD1 matches at 7 bases. DNA of the CDR3: TGTGCCAGCAGTTACAGGGGATGGGAGACCCAGTACTTC. Its protein is CASSYRGWETQYF.